These 25 T cell receptor beta chains were all obtained from the same sample, sequenced in a study of blood T cell repertoires in COVID-19. This table comes from immunoSEQ multiplex PCR, and its TCRdb copy is limited to in-frame clones, with some not included. The sample carries approximately 330,000 clones, roughly 89% recorded once. Sequenced: peripheral blood. The receptors here all came from a man aged 30 to 39 with COVID-19, enrolled during active disease.

The chain couples TRBV19 to TRBJ2-5, with 10 bases lining up with TRBD2. The CDR3 sequence is 17 residues long. Germline CDR1 and CDR2: LNHDA and SQIVND (reference sequence). Trimming cost V 0 bases and J 5 bases; bases outside gene matches: 9. Here the CDR3 DNA reads TGTGCCAGTAGTATAGATTCAAAGCGGGGGGGCCGGGAGACCCAGTACTTC. Translation gives CASSIDSKRGGRETQYF.

The chain combines TRBV28 with TRBJ1-1; D is uncertain. The germline V and J ends were trimmed by 5 bases and 2 bases, with 12 bases remaining between them. The CDR3 totals 14 residues. CDR1 is MDHEN, CDR2 SYDVKM, per germline. The chain's CDR3 is CASSGLLGNTEAFF. CDR3 DNA: TGTGCCAGCAGTGGCCTTCTAGGCAACACTGAAGCTTTCTTT.

This clone was seen a single time. The V call is TRBV4-2, the J call TRBJ2-7; weak D call: TRBD2 (6 bases). Trimming took 0 bases from V and 0 from J, leaving 9 bases between them. Germline V gene data show CDR1 as LGHNA and CDR2 as YNFKEQ. The CDR3 consists of 15 residues. In nucleotides, the CDR3 is TGTGCCAGCAGCCAAGAACTAGCAGGCTCCTACGAGCAGTACTTC. Its translation: CASSQELAGSYEQYF.

The gene calls are TRBV6-5 and TRBJ1-1, with D possibly being TRBD1 (5 bases). V was clipped by 5 bases and J by 1 base, with 11 bases between them. The CDR3 covers 14 residues. The germline CDR1 and CDR2 sequences are MNHEY and SVGAGI. The CDR3 loop is CASSKGRGNTEAFF. Here the CDR3 DNA reads TGTGCCAGCAGTAAGGGGCGGGGGAACACTGAAGCTTTCTTT.

V usage is TRBV7-8 and J usage is TRBJ1-1; D uncertain. Germline values: CDR1 SGHVS, CDR2 FQNEAQ. V was pared by 5 bases and J by 6 bases, with 7 bases between. CDR3 length: 11 amino acids. CDR3 nucleotides: TGTGCCAGCAGCCTCGAGTCTGAAGCTTTCTTT. It is translated as CASSLESEAFF.

Regarding this clone: No DNA is shown, since the ends of the CDR3 on it are uncertain; the CDR3 is the one TCRdb lists. This chain uses TRBV6-5 with TRBJ1-2; TRBD1 is the table's D call, not checked against the DNA. 14 amino acids form the CDR3, both terminal residues included. Germline CDR1 MNHEY, CDR2 SVGAGI. The CDR3 sequence is CASSSSDRAGGYTF.

The chain combines TRBV11-2 with TRBJ2-1; perhaps TRBD1 as D (6 bases). The germline V gene has CDR1 SGHAT and CDR2 FQNNGV. This CDR3 is 12 amino acids long. The ends were cut back, 4 bases at V and 6 bases at J, with 7 bases in the middle. CDR3 amino acids: CASSYRANEQFF. In DNA form, the CDR3 reads TGTGCCAGCAGCTACAGGGCCAATGAGCAGTTCTTC.

The count of this clone is one. Here the CDR3 DNA reads TGTGCCAGCAGTTACTCGGCGGGTTGGGAGACCCAGTACTTC. It encodes CASSYSAGWETQYF. The gene calls are TRBV6-5 and TRBJ2-5; D is possibly TRBD2 (5 bases). Trimming took 0 bases from V and 5 from J, leaving 10 bases between them. This CDR3 spans 14 amino acids. CDR1 and CDR2 (germline): MNHEY, SVGAGI.

The V and J genes are TRBV3-1 (or the pseudogene TRBV3-2) and TRBJ1-2; D gene uncertain. V dropped 1 base and J dropped 0 bases, with 6 bases sitting between them. This CDR3 has 14 amino acids. Germline CDR1 reads LGHDT; CDR2 reads YNNKEL (reference sequence). The CDR3 nucleotides are TGTGCCAGCAGCCAAGCCCAGACTAACTATGGCTACACCTTC. It is translated as CASSQAQTNYGYTF.

This chain joins TRBV9 and TRBJ2-7; tentatively, D is TRBD2 (6 bases). The V and J ends lost 4 bases and 2 bases respectively, with 16 bases between them. Germline CDR1 reads SGDLS; CDR2 reads YYNGEE. This CDR3 is 15 amino acids long. The CDR3 DNA sequence: TGTGCCAGCAGCACCACCGGGACTCACCCCTACGAGCAGTACTTC. Protein: CASSTTGTHPYEQYF. Variable domain in full (rest from reference TRBV9 and TRBJ2-7): DSGVTQTPKHLITATGQRVTLRCSPRSGDLSVYWYQQSLDQGLQFLIQYYNGEERAKGNILERFSAQQFPDLHSELNLSSLELGDSALYFCASSTTGTHPYEQYFGPGTRLTVT.

This clone was counted between two and nine times. V is TRBV10-1 and J is TRBJ1-5; maybe TRBD1 (6 bases). Trimming pared 0 bases from V and 0 bases from J, leaving 12 bases between. CDR3 length: 17 residues. The germline CDR1 and CDR2 sequences are WNHNN and SYGVQD (reference sequence). CDR3 bases: TGCGCCAGCAGTGAGTCGGTGGACAGTTATAGCAATCAGCCCCAGCATTTT. Translating it yields CASSESVDSYSNQPQHF.

The chain is built from TRBV29-1 and TRBJ2-5; D may be TRBD1 (8 bases). The CDR3 is made up of 14 amino acids. Trimming removed 5 bases from V and 4 bases from J, with 17 bases in between. Germline assignment: CDR1 SQVTM and CDR2 ANQGSEA. The CDR3 coding sequence is TGCAGCGTTTACGAGGACAGGGAGGGAGAGACCCAGTACTTC. Protein product: CSVYEDREGETQYF.

This clone came up a few times. The chain is built from TRBV27 and TRBJ2-7, with 7 nucleotides matching TRBD1. This CDR3 is built from 16 residues. V lost 5 bases to trimming and J lost 2 bases; unmatched junction nucleotides: 12. Germline CDR1 is MNHEY and CDR2 is SMNVEV (reference sequence). The CDR3 DNA follows: TGTGCCAGCAGTACTAGGACAGGAAGTTTTCCCTACGAGCAGTACTTC. Translated, it gives CASSTRTGSFPYEQYF.

The chain joins TRBV6-5 to TRBJ1-4; D gene ambiguous. Germline V gives CDR1 MNHEY, CDR2 SVGAGI. The V and J ends lost 4 bases and 0 bases respectively, with 6 bases between them. The CDR3 extends over 14 amino acids. The DNA of the CDR3 is TGTGCCAGCAGTTCAGTTGCAACTAATGAAAAACTGTTTTTT. Amino acid sequence: CASSSVATNEKLFF.

V and J are TRBV25-1 and TRBJ2-1, with D uncertain. V shed 3 bases and J shed 3 bases, with 6 bases lying between them. The germline V gene encodes CDR1 MGHDK and CDR2 SYGVNS. The CDR3 contains 13 residues. CDR3: CASSEAGYNEQFF. In nucleotides, the CDR3 is TGTGCCAGCAGTGAGGCAGGCTACAATGAGCAGTTCTTC. The full variable domain, rest sourced from reference TRBV25-1 and TRBJ2-1, is EADIYQTPRYLVIGTGKKITLECSQTMGHDKMYWYQQDPGMELHLIHYSYGVNSTEKGDLSSESTVSRIRTEHFPLTLESARPSHTSQYLCASSEAGYNEQFFGPGTRLTVL.

The chain uses TRBV9 and TRBJ2-1, with 12 positions matching TRBD2. V was pared by 1 base and J by 0 bases, with 5 bases of the junction left unmatched. Germline V gene data show CDR1 as SGDLS and CDR2 as YYNGEE. This CDR3 has 18 amino acids. The CDR3 loop reads CASSVRLAGGSSYNEQFF. CDR3 DNA: TGTGCCAGCAGCGTACGGCTAGCGGGAGGGAGCTCCTACAATGAGCAGTTCTTC.

This clone was recorded a few times. The chain combines TRBV6-1 with TRBJ2-1, with 9 bases lining up with TRBD1. Germline lookup yields CDR1 MNHNS and CDR2 SASEGT. After removal of 0 bases from V and 8 bases from J, the junction contained 11 bases not matched to a gene. The CDR3 covers 17 residues. CDR3 bases: TGTGCCAGCAGTGAAGCCCTTTCCGGGACAGGGAGGTATGAGCAGTTCTTC. Amino acids: CASSEALSGTGRYEQFF.

CDR3 DNA sequence: TGCGCCAGCAGAACCAACAGGCTCTCTGGGGCCAACGTCCTGACTTTC. Its protein is CASRTNRLSGANVLTF. The chain joins TRBV4-1 to TRBJ2-6, with D possibly matching TRBD1 (5 bases). CDR1 and CDR2 (germline): MGHRA, YSYEKL. Trimming took off 6 bases at V and 0 bases at J, with 12 bases between the two ends. This CDR3 has 16 amino acids.

The chain employs TRBV4-3 and TRBJ2-7, with D possibly matching TRBD1 (5 bases). The CDR3 spans 14 residues. V was shortened by 1 base and J by 2 bases, with 9 bases between the two germline ends. Per the germline V gene, CDR1 is LGHNA and CDR2 is YSLEER. The CDR3 is CASSQAGSAYEQYF. CDR3 in DNA: TGCGCCAGCAGCCAAGCAGGGTCTGCCTACGAGCAGTACTTC.

This sequence joins TRBV15 and TRBJ1-3, with D unresolved. Trimming shortened V by 0 bases and J by 3 bases, and 9 bases separated the two germline ends. Germline CDR1 and CDR2: LNHNV and YYDKDF (reference sequence). CDR3 size: 15 residues. Written as DNA, the CDR3 is TGTGCCACCAGCAGAGATCGGGGTATTGGAAACACCATATATTTT. Its translation: CATSRDRGIGNTIYF.

This chain joins TRBV30 and TRBJ1-4, with D tentatively TRBD1 (5 bases). V shed 2 bases and J shed 8 bases, with 15 bases lying between them. Germline V gene lookup returns CDR1 GTSNPN and CDR2 SVGIG (reference sequence). The CDR3 has 14 amino acids. The CDR3 region is CAWSPPGLREKLFF. As DNA, the CDR3 is TGTGCCTGGAGTCCTCCGGGACTTCGGGAAAAACTGTTTTTT.

This clone was found once. This chain connects TRBV18 to TRBJ1-5, with 10 bases identical to TRBD1. The CDR3 loop spans 15 amino acids. V was pared by 3 bases and J by 9 bases, with 8 bases of the junction left unmatched. From germline, CDR1 is KGHSH and CDR2 LQKENI. The CDR3 nucleotides read TGTGCCAGCTCACCTCCGGGACAGGGGACTTCGCCCCAGCATTTT. Amino acids: CASSPPGQGTSPQHF.

V gene TRBV21-1 combines with J gene TRBJ2-7; the D call of TRBD1 is as the table states it, not checked on the DNA. TRBV21-1 is flagged as a pseudogene. CDR3 length equals 14 residues. The CDR3 region is CASYHRDICGEQYF. CDR3 nucleotides: TGTGCCAGCTATCACCGGGACATTTGCGGCGAGCAGTACTTC.

This clone was observed once. This rearrangement joins TRBV7-2 to TRBJ2-5; unclear D gene. Trimming took 0 bases from V and 3 from J, leaving 5 bases between them. Germline V gene data show CDR1 as SGHTA and CDR2 as FQGNSA. There are 13 residues in the CDR3. The CDR3 DNA sequence: TGTGCCAGCAGCTTAGCCCCCAAAGAGACCCAGTACTTC. It encodes CASSLAPKETQYF.

J is TRBJ2-3 and V is TRBV4-2; 8 nucleotides line up with TRBD2. Germline V gene lookup returns CDR1 LGHNA and CDR2 YNFKEQ. V dropped 0 bases and J dropped 4; count of bases not matched to a gene: 9. This CDR3 has 17 residues. The CDR3 protein is CASSQELYGRAADTQYF. Written as DNA, the CDR3 is TGTGCCAGCAGCCAAGAATTGTACGGGAGGGCGGCAGATACGCAGTATTTT.